Sequencing of this T cell receptor beta chain was carried out in a study of shared clonotypes between healthy human individuals. This clone was observed once. Its target is not known. The V gene lost 2 bases and the J gene lost 1 base, with 17 bases spanning the gap. CDR3 length: 17 residues. In germline, CDR1 is KGHSH, CDR2 LQKENI. Generated by immunoSEQ multiplex PCR, the TCRdb table keeps only in-frame clones and is missing some. The table lists 1,500,000 or so clones, approximately 96% of them singletons. Study-wide results and caveats: Specimens sampled were limited to blood, with tissue repertoires likely differing.

The sample consisted of naive CD4+ T cells sorted from blood. Subset here: CD45RA+ positively selected. The chain links TRBV18 to TRBJ1-1; D unresolved. The origin of this receptor is a man between 25 and 39 years old in good health. CDR3 DNA sequence: TGTGCCAGCTCACCATTTTTCCGCGGTGGGCAGAACACTGAAGCTTTCTTT. The encoded protein is CASSPFFRGGQNTEAFF.